What follows are 19 T cell receptor beta chains derived from one specimen sequenced in a study of blood T cell repertoires in COVID-19. The data were produced by immunoSEQ multiplex PCR, yet TCRdb's version contains in-frame clones alone and is incomplete. The sample lists over 80,000 clones; over 75% were seen once. Sequenced sample: peripheral blood. Source of these receptors: a human donor in a cohort sampled during active COVID-19.

V and J are TRBV19 and TRBJ1-1, with a tentative D call TRBD1 (5 bases). The V and J ends lost 5 bases and 2 bases respectively, with 9 bases between them. Germline values: CDR1 LNHDA, CDR2 SQIVND (reference sequence). The length of the CDR3 is 13 residues. Here the CDR3 reads CASSWGGNTEAFF. CDR3 nucleotide sequence: TGTGCCAGTAGTTGGGGGGGAAACACTGAAGCTTTCTTT.

The chain employs TRBV2 and TRBJ2-5; 13 nucleotides align to TRBD2. The V segment lost 9 bases and the J segment 7 bases; nucleotides outside the gene matches: 11. This CDR3 contains 15 residues. Germline V gene sequence: CDR1 SNHLY, CDR2 FYNNEI. The CDR3 spells CASKTSGRASGTQYF. In DNA, the CDR3 is TGTGCCAGTAAAACTAGCGGGAGGGCCAGCGGGACCCAGTACTTC.

The rearrangement uses TRBV7-9 and TRBJ1-4; D perhaps matches TRBD1 (5 bases). The CDR3 is 18 amino acids. Looked up from germline, CDR1 is SEHNR and CDR2 is FQNEAQ (reference sequence). The V end was cut by 5 bases, the J end by 0 bases, with 19 bases between. The CDR3 DNA reads TGTGCCAGCAGCCAACTAATCTTGGGGCGGCCAACTAATGAAAAACTGTTTTTT. As protein: CASSQLILGRPTNEKLFF.

V is TRBV6-2 or TRBV6-3 and J is TRBJ1-3; TRBD1 is a possible D gene (5 bases). CDR3 length: 15 amino acids. Trimming stripped 4 bases from V and 0 bases from J, with 10 bases between. CDR1 is MNHEY and CDR2 is SVGEGT in the germline V gene. The CDR3 DNA reads TGTGCCAGCAGTTCCCAGGGTTTCTCTGGAAACACCATATATTTT. It is translated as CASSSQGFSGNTIYF.

The chain carries TRBV7-2 and TRBJ1-6; TRBD1 aligns across 9 bases. The CDR3 covers 16 residues. V shed 5 bases, J shed 7 bases, and the junction held 9 bases outside the gene matches. Germline V lookup: CDR1 SGHTA, CDR2 FQGNSA. CDR3 sequence (DNA): TGTGCCAGCAGCCGCGGACAGGGGAACGGGAATTCACCCCTCCACTTT. Its protein product is CASSRGQGNGNSPLHF.

The chain joins TRBV7-2 to TRBJ1-6; 10 nucleotides align to TRBD1. Germline V lookup: CDR1 SGHTA, CDR2 FQGNSA. Trimming took 0 bases from V and 0 from J; bases not matched to a gene: 8. CDR3 length: 20 residues. The CDR3 DNA reads TGTGCCAGCAGCTTAGCGCCGGGACAGGGGTTAAGCTCCTATAATTCACCCCTCCACTTT. This codes for CASSLAPGQGLSSYNSPLHF.

The V and J genes are TRBV10-3 and TRBJ2-7; 9 bases line up with TRBD2. Trimming took 3 bases from V and 2 from J; bases not matched to a gene: 5. The CDR3 loop spans 15 amino acids. Germline V gives CDR1 ENHRY, CDR2 SYGVKD. In DNA, the CDR3 is TGTGCCATCAGTGAATTAGCGGGGGAAGCCTACGAGCAGTACTTC. This encodes CAISELAGEAYEQYF.

The gene calls are TRBV5-1 and TRBJ1-2; D remains ambiguous. CDR3 size: 14 residues. CDR1 and CDR2 from the germline V gene are SGHRS and YFSETQ. Trimming took 0 bases from V and 5 from J, leaving 11 bases between them. The chain's CDR3 is CASSLEQLGYGYTF. DNA of the CDR3: TGCGCCAGCAGCTTGGAACAGTTGGGTTATGGCTACACCTTC.

V usage is TRBV29-1 and J usage is TRBJ2-7, with 11 nucleotides matching TRBD2. CDR3 length: 15 amino acids. V lost 3 bases, J lost 2 bases, and 6 bases stayed unmatched. Germline V lookup: CDR1 SQVTM, CDR2 ANQGSEA. The CDR3, as DNA: TGCAGCGTTGATGGACTAGCGGGCCACCCCTACGAGCAGTACTTC. As protein: CSVDGLAGHPYEQYF.

This chain links TRBV6-6 with TRBJ2-7; the D gene is possibly TRBD2 (6 bases). Trimming stripped 6 bases from V and 7 bases from J, with 13 bases between. This CDR3 comprises 12 residues. Germline V gene sequence: CDR1 MNHNY, CDR2 SVGAGI (reference sequence). CDR3: CASSTGTYEQYF. CDR3 nucleotides: TGTGCCAGCAGCACCGGGACTTATGAGCAGTACTTC.

This clone was counted once. This rearrangement joins TRBV4-1 to TRBJ1-1; D is possibly TRBD1 (6 bases). CDR1 is MGHRA and CDR2 is YSYEKL in the germline V gene. The CDR3 is 15 amino acids. V lost 10 bases, J lost 3 bases, and 21 bases lay in between. CDR3 in amino acids: CATKNLAGADTEAFF. The CDR3 bases are TGCGCCACCAAGAATTTAGCAGGGGCGGACACTGAAGCTTTCTTT.

The chain combines TRBV5-4 with TRBJ2-7; D is perhaps TRBD1 (8 bases). In germline, CDR1 is SGHNT, CDR2 YYREEE (reference sequence). The CDR3 has 15 residues. With 4 bases removed from V and 4 bases from J, the gap between germline ends came to 18 bases. The CDR3 spells CASSTQGGAGYEQYF. The CDR3 DNA reads TGTGCCAGCAGCACACAGGGGGGGGCAGGGTACGAGCAGTACTTC.

The CDR3, as DNA: TGTGCCAGCAGACGGAGGACAGGGGAGGGGACTGAAGCTTTCTTT. The encoded protein is CASRRRTGEGTEAFF. The chain has TRBV28 and TRBJ1-1, with 9 nucleotides matching TRBD1. Per the germline V gene, CDR1 is MDHEN and CDR2 is SYDVKM. This CDR3 has 15 amino acids. Trimming took 6 bases from V and 5 from J; bases not matched to a gene: 10.

This chain links TRBV5-4 with TRBJ1-4; TRBD1 matches at 7 bases. This CDR3 spans 15 amino acids. Germline V gene sequence: CDR1 SGHNT, CDR2 YYREEE (reference sequence). V trimming: 3 bases; J trimming: 5 bases; junction bases outside the gene matches: 7. The CDR3 nucleotides read TGTGCCAGCAGCTCCGGACAGGTTAGGAATGAAAAACTGTTTTTT. Protein sequence: CASSSGQVRNEKLFF.

V and J are TRBV14 and TRBJ2-7; TRBD1 matches 7 bases. Germline V gene lookup returns CDR1 SGHDN and CDR2 FVKESK. CDR3 size: 15 residues. The ends lost 3 bases at V and 0 bases at J; junction bases unmatched: 5. CDR3 residues: CASSQIDRVSYEQYF. Written as DNA, the CDR3 is TGTGCCAGCAGCCAGATCGACAGGGTCTCCTACGAGCAGTACTTC.

This chain links TRBV5-8 with TRBJ2-5; 10 bases agree with TRBD1. The germline CDR1 and CDR2 sequences are SGHTS and YDEGEE. The ends lost 4 bases at V and 4 bases at J; junction bases unmatched: 4. This CDR3 spans 14 amino acids. Here the CDR3 reads CASSHDRGRETQYF. The CDR3 nucleotides are TGTGCCAGCAGCCACGACAGGGGGCGAGAGACCCAGTACTTC.

There are a few counts of this clone. J is TRBJ2-7 and V is TRBV7-2, with D possibly matching TRBD1 (6 bases). Per germline, CDR1 SGHTA and CDR2 FQGNSA. The CDR3 has 14 residues. V lost 5 bases to trimming and J lost 5 bases, with 16 bases between them. As DNA, the CDR3 is TGTGCCAGCAGCCGCCAGGGGCGATCGGACGAGCAGTACTTC. Translated, it gives CASSRQGRSDEQYF.

CDR3 region: CATQKDRISNQPQHF. The DNA for the CDR3 is TGTGCCACGCAGAAGGACAGAATTAGCAATCAGCCCCAGCATTTT. This chain connects TRBV19 to TRBJ1-5; a possible D gene is TRBD1 (6 bases). This CDR3 contains 15 residues. V shed 10 bases and J shed 0 bases, with 16 bases lying between them. Looked up from germline, CDR1 is LNHDA and CDR2 is SQIVND (reference sequence).

The chain carries TRBV11-2 and TRBJ2-4, with a weak D call TRBD1 (5 bases). Germline V gives CDR1 SGHAT, CDR2 FQNNGV. The CDR3 contains 13 residues. V dropped 5 bases and J dropped 6 bases, with 11 bases sitting between them. The CDR3 here is CASSRQGPNIQYF. Written as DNA, the CDR3 is TGTGCCAGCAGCCGTCAGGGCCCAAACATTCAGTACTTC.